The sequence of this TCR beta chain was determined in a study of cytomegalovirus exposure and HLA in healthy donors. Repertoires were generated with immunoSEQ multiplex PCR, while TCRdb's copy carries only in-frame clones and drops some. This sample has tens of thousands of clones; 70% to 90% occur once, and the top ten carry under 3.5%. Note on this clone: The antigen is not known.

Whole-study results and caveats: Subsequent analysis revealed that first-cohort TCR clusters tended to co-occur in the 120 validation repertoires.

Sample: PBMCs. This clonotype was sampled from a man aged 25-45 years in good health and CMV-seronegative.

CDR3 coding DNA: TGTGCCAGCAGCGTAACTAGCGGGGGGGCCTATAGCACAGATACGCAGTATTTT. As protein: CASSVTSGGAYSTDTQYF. This rearrangement joins TRBV9 to TRBJ2-3, with TRBD2 matching over 13 bases. CDR3 length equals 18 residues. V lost 1 base to trimming and J lost 0 bases; unmatched junction nucleotides: 5. Germline assignment: CDR1 SGDLS and CDR2 YYNGEE.